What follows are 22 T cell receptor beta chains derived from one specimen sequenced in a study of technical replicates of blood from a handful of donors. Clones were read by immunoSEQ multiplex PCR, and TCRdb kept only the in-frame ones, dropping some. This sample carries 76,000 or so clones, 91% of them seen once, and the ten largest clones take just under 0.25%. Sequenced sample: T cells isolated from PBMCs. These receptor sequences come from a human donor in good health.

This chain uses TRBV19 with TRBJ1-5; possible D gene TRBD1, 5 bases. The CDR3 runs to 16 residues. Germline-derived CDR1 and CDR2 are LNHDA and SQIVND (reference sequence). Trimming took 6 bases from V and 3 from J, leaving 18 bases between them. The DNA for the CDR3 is TGTGCCAGTAGCCCCAGCAGGGCCGCTCTCAATCAGCCCCAGCATTTT. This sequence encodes CASSPSRAALNQPQHF.

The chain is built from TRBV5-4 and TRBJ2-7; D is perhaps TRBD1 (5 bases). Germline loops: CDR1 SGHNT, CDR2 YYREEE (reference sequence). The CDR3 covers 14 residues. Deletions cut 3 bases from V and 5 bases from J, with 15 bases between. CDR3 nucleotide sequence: TGTGCCAGCAGCTATTGGGCAGGGATCGACGAGCAGTACTTC. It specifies CASSYWAGIDEQYF.

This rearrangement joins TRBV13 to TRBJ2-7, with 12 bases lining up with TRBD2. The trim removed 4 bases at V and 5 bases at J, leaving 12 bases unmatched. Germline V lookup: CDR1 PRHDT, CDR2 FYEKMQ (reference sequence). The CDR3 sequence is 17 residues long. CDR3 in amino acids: CASSYNRLAGEGDEQYF. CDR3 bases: TGTGCCAGCAGCTACAACAGACTAGCGGGAGAAGGAGACGAGCAGTACTTC.

CDR3 coding DNA: TGTGCCACCAGCTTGGGGGGGGGCTCTGGGGCCAACGTCCTGACTTTC. Translated: CATSLGGGSGANVLTF. The chain uses TRBV28 and TRBJ2-6, with 7 bases fitting TRBD2. CDR3 length: 16 amino acids. V lost 10 bases to trimming and J lost 0 bases; unmatched junction nucleotides: 9. Germline assignment: CDR1 MDHEN and CDR2 SYDVKM. The full variable domain, with the rest looked up from reference TRBV28 and TRBJ2-6, is DVKVTQSSRYLVKRTGEKVFLECVQDMDHENMFWYRQDPGLGLRLIYFSYDVKMKEKGDIPEGYSVSREKKERFSLILESASTNQTSMYLCATSLGGGSGANVLTFGAGSRLTVL.

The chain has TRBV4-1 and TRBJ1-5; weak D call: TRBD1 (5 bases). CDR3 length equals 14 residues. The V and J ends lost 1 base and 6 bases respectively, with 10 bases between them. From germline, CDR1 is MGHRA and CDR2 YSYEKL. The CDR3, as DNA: TGCGCCAGCAGCCAAGGGGGAGGGGTTCAGCCCCAGCATTTT. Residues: CASSQGGGVQPQHF.

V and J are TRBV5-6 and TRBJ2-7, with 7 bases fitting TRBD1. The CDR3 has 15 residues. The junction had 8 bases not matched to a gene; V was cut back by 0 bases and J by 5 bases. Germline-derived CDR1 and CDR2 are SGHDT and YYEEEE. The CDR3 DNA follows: TGTGCCAGCAGCTTGGTAGAGGGGGCTGAGAACGAGCAGTACTTC. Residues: CASSLVEGAENEQYF.

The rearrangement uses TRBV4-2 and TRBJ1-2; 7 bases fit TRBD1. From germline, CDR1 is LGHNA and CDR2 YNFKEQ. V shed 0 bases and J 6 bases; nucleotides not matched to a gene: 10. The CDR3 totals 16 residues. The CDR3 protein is CASSQERAGTDHGYTF. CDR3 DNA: TGTGCCAGCAGCCAAGAAAGGGCGGGGACAGACCATGGCTACACCTTC.

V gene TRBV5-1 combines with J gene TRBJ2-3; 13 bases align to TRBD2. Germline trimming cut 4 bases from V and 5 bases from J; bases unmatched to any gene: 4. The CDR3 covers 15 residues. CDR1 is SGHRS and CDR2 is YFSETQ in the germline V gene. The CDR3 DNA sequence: TGCGCCAGCAGCACCGGACTAGCGGGGGAAGATACGCAGTATTTT. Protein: CASSTGLAGEDTQYF. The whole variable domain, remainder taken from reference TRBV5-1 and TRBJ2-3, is KAGVTQTPRYLIKTRGQQVTLSCSPISGHRSVSWYQQTPGQGLQFLFEYFSETQRNKGNFPGRFSGRQFSNSRSEMNVSTLELGDSALYLCASSTGLAGEDTQYFGPGTRLTVL.

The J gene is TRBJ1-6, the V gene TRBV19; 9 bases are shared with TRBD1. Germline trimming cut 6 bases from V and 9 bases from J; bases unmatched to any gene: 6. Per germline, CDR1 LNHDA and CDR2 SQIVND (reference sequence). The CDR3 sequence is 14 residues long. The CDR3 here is CASRTGTGSSPLHF. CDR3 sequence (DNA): TGTGCCAGTAGAACCGGGACAGGGAGTTCACCCCTCCACTTT.

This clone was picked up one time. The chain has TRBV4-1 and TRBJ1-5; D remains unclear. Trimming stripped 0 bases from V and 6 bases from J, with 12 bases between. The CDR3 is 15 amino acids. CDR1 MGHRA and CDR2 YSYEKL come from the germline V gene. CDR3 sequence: CASSQELRPSQPQHF. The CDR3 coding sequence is TGCGCCAGCAGCCAAGAATTACGGCCTAGTCAGCCCCAGCATTTT.

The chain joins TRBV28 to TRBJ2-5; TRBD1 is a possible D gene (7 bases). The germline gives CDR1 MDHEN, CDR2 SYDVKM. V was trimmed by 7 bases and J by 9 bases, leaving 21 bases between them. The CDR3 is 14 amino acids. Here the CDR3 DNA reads TGTGCCAGCAAGGCGGGGACAGCTCGAGAATCCCAGTACTTC. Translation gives CASKAGTARESQYF.

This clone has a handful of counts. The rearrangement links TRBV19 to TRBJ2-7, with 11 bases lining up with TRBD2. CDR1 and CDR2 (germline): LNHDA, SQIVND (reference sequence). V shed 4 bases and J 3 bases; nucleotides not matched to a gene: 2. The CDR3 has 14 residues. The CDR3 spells CASSTGTSGYEQYF. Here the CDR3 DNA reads TGTGCCAGTAGTACGGGGACTAGCGGCTACGAGCAGTACTTC.

This CDR3 reads CASSHASPGQETQYF. The CDR3 DNA follows: TGCGCCAGCAGCCACGCCTCACCGGGTCAAGAGACCCAGTACTTC. The J gene is TRBJ2-5, the V gene TRBV4-1, with D unresolved. The ends were cut back, 3 bases at V and 2 bases at J, with 13 bases in the middle. The V gene's germline CDR1 is MGHRA and CDR2 YSYEKL. The CDR3 extends over 15 amino acids.

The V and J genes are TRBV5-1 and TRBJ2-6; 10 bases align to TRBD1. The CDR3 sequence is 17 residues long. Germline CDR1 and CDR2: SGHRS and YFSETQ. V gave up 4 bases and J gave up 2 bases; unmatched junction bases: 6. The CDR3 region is CASSKDRGLTGANVLTF. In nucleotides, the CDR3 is TGCGCCAGCAGCAAGGACAGGGGGTTGACTGGGGCCAACGTCCTGACTTTC.

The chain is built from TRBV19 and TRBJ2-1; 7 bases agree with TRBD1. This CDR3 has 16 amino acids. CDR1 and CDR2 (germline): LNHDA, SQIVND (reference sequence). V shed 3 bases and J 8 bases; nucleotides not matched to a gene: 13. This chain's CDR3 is CASSISPPTGFDEQFF. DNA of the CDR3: TGTGCCAGTAGTATCAGCCCCCCGACAGGGTTCGATGAGCAGTTCTTC.

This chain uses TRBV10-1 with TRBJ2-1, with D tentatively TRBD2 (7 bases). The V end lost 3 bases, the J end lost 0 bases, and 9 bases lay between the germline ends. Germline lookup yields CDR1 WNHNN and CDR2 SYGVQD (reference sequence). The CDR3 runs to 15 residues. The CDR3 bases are TGCGCCAGCAGTGATCGGGGGGCCTCCTACAATGAGCAGTTCTTC. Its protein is CASSDRGASYNEQFF.

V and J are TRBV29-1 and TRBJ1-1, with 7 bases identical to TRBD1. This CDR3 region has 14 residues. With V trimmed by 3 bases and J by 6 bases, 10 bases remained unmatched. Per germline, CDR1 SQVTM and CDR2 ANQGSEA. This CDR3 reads CSVDYRQGPSEAFF. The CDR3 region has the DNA TGCAGCGTTGATTACAGACAGGGACCCTCTGAAGCTTTCTTT.

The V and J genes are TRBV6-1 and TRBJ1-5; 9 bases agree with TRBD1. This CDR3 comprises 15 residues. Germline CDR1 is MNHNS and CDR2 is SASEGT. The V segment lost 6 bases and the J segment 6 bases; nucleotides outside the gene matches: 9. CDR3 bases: TGTGCCAGCAGACAGGGGGCCGACGTAACTCAGCCCCAGCATTTT. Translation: CASRQGADVTQPQHF.

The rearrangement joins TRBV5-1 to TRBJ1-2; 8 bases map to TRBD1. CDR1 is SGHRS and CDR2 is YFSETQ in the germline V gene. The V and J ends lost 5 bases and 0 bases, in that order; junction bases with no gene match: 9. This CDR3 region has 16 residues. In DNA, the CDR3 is TGCGCCAGCAGGCTGACCGGACAGGGACCTAACTATGGCTACACCTTC. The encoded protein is CASRLTGQGPNYGYTF.

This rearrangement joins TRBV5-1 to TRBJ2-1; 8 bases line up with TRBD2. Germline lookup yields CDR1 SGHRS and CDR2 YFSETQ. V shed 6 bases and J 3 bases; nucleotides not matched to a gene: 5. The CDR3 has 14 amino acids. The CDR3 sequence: CASKAGDLYNEQFF. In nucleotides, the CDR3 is TGCGCCAGCAAAGCGGGAGATCTCTACAATGAGCAGTTCTTC.

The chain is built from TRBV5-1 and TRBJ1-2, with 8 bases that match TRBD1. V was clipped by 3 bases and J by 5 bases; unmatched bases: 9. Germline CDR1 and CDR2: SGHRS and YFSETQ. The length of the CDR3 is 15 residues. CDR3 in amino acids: CASSSALTGEYGYTF. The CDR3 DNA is TGCGCCAGCAGCTCCGCTTTGACAGGGGAGTATGGCTACACCTTC. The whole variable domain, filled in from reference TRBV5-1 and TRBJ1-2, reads KAGVTQTPRYLIKTRGQQVTLSCSPISGHRSVSWYQQTPGQGLQFLFEYFSETQRNKGNFPGRFSGRQFSNSRSEMNVSTLELGDSALYLCASSSALTGEYGYTFGSGTRLTVV.

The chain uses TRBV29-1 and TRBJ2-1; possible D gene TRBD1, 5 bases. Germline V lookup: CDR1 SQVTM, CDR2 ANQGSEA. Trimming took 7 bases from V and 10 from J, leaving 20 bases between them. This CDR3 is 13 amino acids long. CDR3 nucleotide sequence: TGCAGCGAGACCCATACCAGGGAAGAAGAGCAGTTCTTC. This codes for CSETHTREEEQFF.